The present TCR beta chain was sequenced within a study of metastatic and nonmetastatic thyroid tumors. Study overall: Repertoires of blood and of tissue (tumor or nodule) from malignant and benign thyroid patients were compared.

This clone has only a few counts. All patients were treatment-naive before thyroid surgery. MiXCR was used by TCRdb to re-call the PCR reads. The data hold roughly 61,000 clones, with less than 5% observed a single time. The origin of this receptor is a female donor with papillary thyroid cancer or a benign thyroid nodule (not recorded which). Some clones in this sample may be carry-over from other donors' samples. The specimen was blood.

CDR3 in amino acids: CSAKSYLADTDTQYF. The CDR3 DNA sequence: TGCAGTGCTAAGTCGTACCTAGCGGACACAGATACGCAGTATTTT. The chain has TRBV20-1 and TRBJ2-3, with 7 nucleotides matching TRBD2. With V trimmed by 4 bases and J by 2 bases, 9 bases remained unmatched. Per germline, CDR1 DFQATT and CDR2 SNEGSKA (reference sequence). The CDR3 has 15 residues.